This T cell receptor beta chain originates from a study of T-cell reconstitution after alpha-beta-depleted transplantation in children. Overall study results and limits: Several hundred rapidly expanded clones from non-depleted graft cells reportedly supplied alpha-beta T cells about two months post-transplant.

This clonotype was recorded a few times. Its antigen is unidentified. Using unique molecular identifiers, the investigators prepared the TCRbeta library. TCRdb processed the PCR reads anew with MiXCR; each CDR3 protein has one entry. The sample holds 600,000 to 800,000 distinct CDR3 sequences; about 12% are singletons and the top ten take around 0.76%. The V gene lost 6 bases and the J gene lost 9 bases, with 12 bases spanning the gap. The CDR3 sequence is 12 residues long. Germline lookup yields CDR1 MDHEN and CDR2 SYDVKM. The genes are TRBV28 and TRBJ2-4; TRBD2 might be the D (5 bases). The sequence derives from a girl aged 2-10 years with congenital amegakaryocytic thrombocytopenia, due to receive a stem cell transplant. Sequencing was performed on PBMCs, taken before TCRalphabeta/CD19-depleted stem cell transplant. For the CDR3, the DNA is TGTGCCAGCAGGCCCACGGGGAGCATTCAGTACTTC. Residues: CASRPTGSIQYF.